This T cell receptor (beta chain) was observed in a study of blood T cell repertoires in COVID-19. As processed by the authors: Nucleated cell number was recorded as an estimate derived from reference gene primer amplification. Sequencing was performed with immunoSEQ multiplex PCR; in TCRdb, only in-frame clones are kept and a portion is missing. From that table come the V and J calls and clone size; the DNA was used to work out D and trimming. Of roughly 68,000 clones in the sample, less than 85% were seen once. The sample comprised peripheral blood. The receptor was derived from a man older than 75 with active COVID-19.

Written as DNA, the CDR3 is TGTGCCACCAGCAGAGCGCGAGTTACCGGGACTGACTACAATGAGCAGTTCTTC. Its translation: CATSRARVTGTDYNEQFF. This chain uses TRBV15 with TRBJ2-1; D possibly corresponds to TRBD2 (6 bases). This CDR3 contains 18 residues. Germline V lookup: CDR1 LNHNV, CDR2 YYDKDF (reference sequence). The V gene lost 1 base and the J gene lost 3 bases, with 19 bases spanning the gap.